These 17 T cell receptor beta chains share one sample of origin, sequenced in a study of blood T cell repertoires in COVID-19. Clones were read by immunoSEQ multiplex PCR, and TCRdb kept only the in-frame ones, dropping some. Of 390,000 or so clones in the sample, 80% to 90% were seen once. The sample was peripheral blood. Receptors were obtained from a woman in her twenties or thirties with COVID-19, enrolled during active disease.

The rearrangement joins TRBV11-3 to TRBJ1-1; D is ambiguous. The CDR3 sequence is 17 residues long. Per germline, CDR1 SGHNT and CDR2 YENEEA. The V and J ends lost 2 bases and 3 bases respectively, with 19 bases between them. The CDR3 sequence: CASSLPKEGGRHTEAFF. CDR3 sequence (DNA): TGTGCCAGCAGCTTACCCAAGGAGGGAGGGAGACACACTGAAGCTTTCTTT.

The V gene is TRBV19, the J gene TRBJ2-7; 9 positions agree with TRBD1. CDR3 size: 16 residues. Germline V gives CDR1 LNHDA, CDR2 SQIVND (reference sequence). Trimming cost V 6 bases and J 3 bases; bases outside gene matches: 12. As DNA, the CDR3 is TGTGCCAGTAGGAGAAGGGGGGGACAGGGAGACTACGAGCAGTACTTC. It is translated as CASRRRGGQGDYEQYF.

J is TRBJ1-4 and V is TRBV7-8; D is uncertain. The germline V gene encodes CDR1 SGHVS and CDR2 FQNEAQ. CDR3 length: 14 amino acids. V shed 5 bases and J shed 2 bases, with 9 bases lying between them. CDR3 loop: CASSLRITNEKLFF. CDR3 DNA: TGTGCCAGCAGCCTCAGGATCACTAATGAAAAACTGTTTTTT.

This chain uses TRBV6-5 with TRBJ1-3; tentatively, D is TRBD1 (5 bases). Germline values: CDR1 MNHEY, CDR2 SVGAGI. Trimming removed 2 bases at V and 4 bases at J, with 9 bases between. This CDR3 is built from 14 residues. CDR3 sequence reads: CASSYDSAGNTIYF. The CDR3 DNA reads TGTGCCAGCAGTTACGACAGTGCAGGAAACACCATATATTTT.

The chain recombines TRBV14 with TRBJ2-5; 13 bases fit TRBD2. In germline, CDR1 is SGHDN, CDR2 FVKESK. V trimming: 4 bases; J trimming: 4 bases; junction bases outside the gene matches: 6. The CDR3 loop spans 16 amino acids. Here the CDR3 DNA reads TGTGCCAGCAGCCCGGGACTAGCGGGACTTCGAGAGACCCAGTACTTC. This gives the protein CASSPGLAGLRETQYF.

The gene calls are TRBV4-3 and TRBJ2-1; 8 positions match TRBD2. Looked up from germline, CDR1 is LGHNA and CDR2 is YSLEER. The CDR3 totals 14 residues. J gave up 6 bases and V 1 base, and 2 bases lay outside the gene matches. CDR3 amino acids: CASSQAAGGNEQFF. Here the CDR3 DNA reads TGCGCCAGCAGCCAAGCTGCGGGGGGCAATGAGCAGTTCTTC.

A remark on this clone: This sample includes further DNA sequences coding for the same CDR3. J is TRBJ1-1 and V is TRBV10-1; TRBD1 might be the D (5 bases). V dropped 0 bases and J dropped 1 base, with 9 bases sitting between them. Germline V gene data show CDR1 as WNHNN and CDR2 as SYGVQD (reference sequence). There are 15 residues in the CDR3. The CDR3 loop reads CASSESGQGNTEAFF. The CDR3 DNA reads as TGCGCCAGCAGTGAGTCGGGTCAGGGGAACACTGAAGCTTTCTTT.

The chain couples TRBV18 to TRBJ1-5; 7 bases are shared with TRBD1. CDR1 KGHSH and CDR2 LQKENI come from the germline V gene. Losses at the gene ends were 6 bases for V and 2 bases for J; bases not matched to a gene: 7. The CDR3 extends over 15 amino acids. The CDR3 coding sequence is TGTGCCAGCTCGGTCGACAGGGCTCGCAATCAGCCCCAGCATTTT. Its translation is CASSVDRARNQPQHF.

The rearrangement uses TRBV11-2 and TRBJ1-4; D gene uncertain. The CDR3 contains 15 residues. The V gene's germline CDR1 is SGHAT and CDR2 FQNNGV. Trimming shortened V by 0 bases and J by 7 bases, and 12 bases separated the two germline ends. CDR3 nucleotides: TGTGCCAGCAGCTTAGAGAATCTGTGGAGTGAAAAACTGTTTTTT. Translation gives CASSLENLWSEKLFF. The variable domain in full, with the rest retrieved from reference TRBV11-2 and TRBJ1-4, is EAGVAQSPRYKIIEKRQSVAFWCNPISGHATLYWYQQILGQGPKLLIQFQNNGVVDDSQLPKDRFSAERLKGVDSTLKIQPAKLEDSAVYLCASSLENLWSEKLFFGSGTQLSVL.

V and J are TRBV5-1 and TRBJ2-2, with D possibly matching TRBD1 (6 bases). Trimming took off 0 bases at V and 6 bases at J, with 15 bases between the two ends. Per the germline V gene, CDR1 is SGHRS and CDR2 is YFSETQ. CDR3 length equals 16 residues. The CDR3 DNA is TGCGCCAGCAGCTTGGCCAGAGGGGGTAACGCCGGGGAGCTGTTTTTT. Protein sequence: CASSLARGGNAGELFF.

V usage is TRBV7-8 and J usage is TRBJ2-3; 9 positions match TRBD2. Germline V gene lookup returns CDR1 SGHVS and CDR2 FQNEAQ. With V trimmed by 5 bases and J by 2 bases, 5 bases remained unmatched. The CDR3 covers 15 residues. As DNA, the CDR3 is TGTGCCAGCAGCAACCTAGCGGGGTTCACAGATACGCAGTATTTT. Protein: CASSNLAGFTDTQYF.

The chain links TRBV30 to TRBJ1-6; maybe TRBD1 (6 bases). V lost 4 bases, J lost 7 bases, and 17 bases lay in between. The CDR3 is 15 residues long. Germline V gives CDR1 GTSNPN, CDR2 SVGIG (reference sequence). CDR3 protein: CAWTASGGSNSPLHF. In DNA form, the CDR3 reads TGTGCCTGGACCGCTTCTGGGGGCTCCAATTCACCCCTCCACTTT.

The chain links TRBV3-1 (or the pseudogene TRBV3-2) to TRBJ1-1, with D possibly TRBD1 on 6 matching bases. CDR1 is LGHDT, CDR2 YNNKEL, per germline (reference sequence). V was clipped by 1 base and J by 3 bases, with 12 bases between them. The CDR3 spans 15 residues. As DNA, the CDR3 is TGTGCCAGCAGCCAAGCAAGGACAGCTGACACTGAAGCTTTCTTT. It codes for CASSQARTADTEAFF.

The V and J genes are TRBV29-1 and TRBJ1-2, with 7 bases that match TRBD1. Per the germline V gene, CDR1 is SQVTM and CDR2 is ANQGSEA. V gave up 1 base and J gave up 6 bases; unmatched junction bases: 8. This CDR3 region has 14 residues. The CDR3 region is CSVEALRGLNGYTF. For the CDR3, the DNA is TGCAGCGTTGAAGCGCTCAGGGGGTTGAATGGCTACACCTTC.

V and J are TRBV9 and TRBJ1-4, with no clear D. The V gene lost 0 bases and the J gene lost 7 bases, with 13 bases spanning the gap. CDR1 SGDLS and CDR2 YYNGEE come from the germline V gene. The CDR3 runs to 15 residues. CDR3 loop: CASSVGGQVLEKLFF. CDR3 sequence (DNA): TGTGCCAGCAGCGTAGGTGGGCAGGTGCTTGAAAAACTGTTTTTT.

The CDR3 spells CASSQGTGWGGYTF. The CDR3 region has the DNA TGTGCCAGCAGCCAGGGGACAGGGTGGGGTGGCTACACCTTC. The V call is TRBV3-1 (or the pseudogene TRBV3-2), the J call TRBJ1-2, with TRBD1 matching 9 bases. Trimming removed 3 bases from V and 7 bases from J; junction bases left unmatched: 6. CDR3 length: 14 residues. Germline V gene data show CDR1 as LGHDT and CDR2 as YNNKEL (reference sequence).

The chain combines TRBV27 with TRBJ2-2; weak D call: TRBD1 (6 bases). The germline gives CDR1 MNHEY, CDR2 SMNVEV (reference sequence). V was cut by 0 bases and J by 7 bases, with 18 bases left in between. CDR3 length: 17 residues. The CDR3 DNA follows: TGTGCCAGCAGTTTATCTCGAGTAGGGGGTTATCGCGGGGAGCTGTTTTTT. Translating gives CASSLSRVGGYRGELFF.